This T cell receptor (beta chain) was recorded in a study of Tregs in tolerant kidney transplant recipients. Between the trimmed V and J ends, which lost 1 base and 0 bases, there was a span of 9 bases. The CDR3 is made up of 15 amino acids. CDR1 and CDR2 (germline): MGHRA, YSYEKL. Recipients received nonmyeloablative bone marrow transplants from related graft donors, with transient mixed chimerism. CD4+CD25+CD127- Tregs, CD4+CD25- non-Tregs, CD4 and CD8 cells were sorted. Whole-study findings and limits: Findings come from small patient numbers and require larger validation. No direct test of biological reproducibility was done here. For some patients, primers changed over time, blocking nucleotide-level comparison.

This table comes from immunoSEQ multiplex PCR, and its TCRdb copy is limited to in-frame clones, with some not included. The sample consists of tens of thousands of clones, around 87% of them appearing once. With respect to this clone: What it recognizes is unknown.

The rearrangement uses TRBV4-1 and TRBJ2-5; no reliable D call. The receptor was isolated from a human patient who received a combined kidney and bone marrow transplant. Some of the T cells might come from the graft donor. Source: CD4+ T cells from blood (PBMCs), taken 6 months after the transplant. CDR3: CASSQVSVYQETQYF. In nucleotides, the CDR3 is TGCGCCAGCAGCCAAGTTTCAGTGTACCAAGAGACCCAGTACTTC.